The next 12 T cell receptor beta chains were all read from a single sample in a study of patients and donors after allogeneic stem cell transplantation. TCRdb reprocessed the RT-PCR reads via MiXCR and lists one record per CDR3 protein. The data show some 880,000 distinct CDR3 sequences, roughly 17% seen once. Sequenced: blood, either unsorted or a sorted T cell fraction (not recorded which). These receptors came from a human donor who was either an allogeneic HSCT recipient or a stem cell or donor lymphocyte infusion donor (not recorded which). It is not recorded whose cells these are; they may come from a transplant donor.

This clonotype was seen only a few times. The V and J genes are TRBV10-3 and TRBJ1-1; D is perhaps TRBD1 (5 bases). The CDR3 runs 14 residues. The germline CDR1 and CDR2 sequences are ENHRY and SYGVKD. V dropped 7 bases and J dropped 1 base, with 13 bases sitting between them. The CDR3 nucleotides are TGTGCCATCAACCGGGTGAGGGGGAACACTGAAGCTTTCTTT. Translated, it gives CAINRVRGNTEAFF.

Only a few counts were recorded for this clonotype. As DNA, the CDR3 is TGCGCCAGCAGCCAAGCCCTTGGGGTGAACACTGAAGCTTTCTTT. Translation gives CASSQALGVNTEAFF. The chain uses TRBV4-1 and TRBJ1-1; D not certain. The CDR3 extends over 15 amino acids. V was cut by 1 base and J by 0 bases, with 9 bases left in between. Germline CDR1 is MGHRA and CDR2 is YSYEKL.

This clonotype showed up just a few times. The genes are TRBV5-1 and TRBJ1-2; the match to TRBD1 covers 7 bases. Trimming took 0 bases from V and 3 from J; bases not matched to a gene: 8. The CDR3 runs to 16 residues. Germline CDR1 reads SGHRS; CDR2 reads YFSETQ. The CDR3 nucleotides read TGCGCCAGCAGCTTGGGCTCCGACAGGGCCCACTATGGCTACACCTTC. Translation gives CASSLGSDRAHYGYTF. Variable domain in full (rest from reference TRBV5-1 and TRBJ1-2): KAGVTQTPRYLIKTRGQQVTLSCSPISGHRSVSWYQQTPGQGLQFLFEYFSETQRNKGNFPGRFSGRQFSNSRSEMNVSTLELGDSALYLCASSLGSDRAHYGYTFGSGTRLTVV.

As for this clonotype: One junction end does not reproduce the germline sequence, and a read error may be involved. The rearrangement uses TRBV7-7 and TRBJ1-1; no clear D gene. The CDR3 has 13 amino acids. CDR1 and CDR2 (germline): SSHAT, FNYEAQ (reference sequence). DNA of the CDR3: TGTGCTAGCAGCTTATCGGCTGGCACTGAAGCTTTCTTT. Translating it yields CASSLSAGTEAFF.

On this clonotype itself: One end of the junction varies from germline; a read error may be responsible. V is TRBV20-1 and J is TRBJ1-1, with TRBD1 matching 8 bases. The CDR3 has 15 amino acids. Germline CDR1 reads DFQATT; CDR2 reads SNEGSKA (reference sequence). The CDR3 DNA reads as TGCAGTGTTAGACAGGGGTTTTGGAAGAACACTGAAGCTTTCTTT. Protein: CSVRQGFWKNTEAFF.

This clonotype was picked up a small number of times. The chain uses TRBV12-3 or TRBV12-4 and TRBJ2-3; the match to TRBD2 covers 8 bases. V lost 5 bases and J lost 4; bases outside the gene matches: 14. This CDR3 spans 17 amino acids. For the CDR3, the DNA is TGTGCCAGCAGTGGCACCGGGACTAGGAGTAATTCAGATACGCAGTATTTT. It translates to CASSGTGTRSNSDTQYF.

This sequence joins TRBV7-9 and TRBJ1-2; no clear D gene. There are 14 residues in the CDR3. Germline V gene lookup returns CDR1 SEHNR and CDR2 FQNEAQ (reference sequence). Trimming left V 1 base short and J 3 bases short, with 9 bases between. CDR3: CASSLEGRDYGYTF. The CDR3 nucleotides are TGTGCCAGCAGCTTAGAAGGCCGGGACTATGGCTACACCTTC.

The DNA for the CDR3 is TGTGCCAGCAGTTACTCGCAAGCGGGGGGGCCAGCGGGAGATACGCAGTATTTT. Its translation is CASSYSQAGGPAGDTQYF. The chain links TRBV6-2 or TRBV6-3 to TRBJ2-3, with 10 bases aligning to TRBD2. The length of the CDR3 is 18 residues. In germline, CDR1 is MNHEY, CDR2 SVGEGT. The V segment lost 0 bases and the J segment 5 bases; nucleotides outside the gene matches: 11.

At least ten counts were recorded for this clonotype. The gene calls are TRBV4-1 and TRBJ1-2; possibly TRBD1 for D (5 bases). The germline V gene encodes CDR1 MGHRA and CDR2 YSYEKL. The CDR3 is made up of 15 amino acids. V gave up 1 base and J gave up 7 bases, with 16 bases separating them. CDR3 coding DNA: TGCGCCAGCAGCCAAGTTGGGCAGGGTCGATCTGGCTACACCTTC. Amino acid sequence: CASSQVGQGRSGYTF.

This clonotype was counted between two and nine times. The chain carries TRBV20-1 and TRBJ2-3; D remains unclear. V was clipped by 2 bases and J by 4 bases, with 22 bases between them. Looked up from germline, CDR1 is DFQATT and CDR2 is SNEGSKA (reference sequence). This CDR3 is 17 amino acids long. The DNA of the CDR3 is TGCAGTGCTAGATTTCGTGGGTTCACTCAGCAGTCAGATACGCAGTATTTT. Translated: CSARFRGFTQQSDTQYF.

This clonotype was seen a handful of times. This sequence joins TRBV9 and TRBJ2-3; tentatively, D is TRBD1 (6 bases). Trimming shortened V by 5 bases and J by 2 bases, and 12 bases separated the two germline ends. The germline V gene encodes CDR1 SGDLS and CDR2 YYNGEE. The CDR3 runs to 14 residues. CDR3: CASSGDIHTDTQYF. CDR3 in DNA: TGTGCCAGCAGTGGGGACATACACACAGATACGCAGTATTTT.

This clonotype was counted only a few times. The rearrangement links TRBV24-1 to TRBJ2-7; 11 nucleotides match TRBD2. The CDR3 runs to 15 residues. Germline CDR1 KGHDR, CDR2 SFDVKD. Germline trimming cut 2 bases from V and 4 bases from J; bases unmatched to any gene: 3. This chain's CDR3 is CATSDSGLAAYEQYF. Written as DNA, the CDR3 is TGTGCCACCAGTGATTCGGGACTAGCGGCTTACGAGCAGTACTTC.